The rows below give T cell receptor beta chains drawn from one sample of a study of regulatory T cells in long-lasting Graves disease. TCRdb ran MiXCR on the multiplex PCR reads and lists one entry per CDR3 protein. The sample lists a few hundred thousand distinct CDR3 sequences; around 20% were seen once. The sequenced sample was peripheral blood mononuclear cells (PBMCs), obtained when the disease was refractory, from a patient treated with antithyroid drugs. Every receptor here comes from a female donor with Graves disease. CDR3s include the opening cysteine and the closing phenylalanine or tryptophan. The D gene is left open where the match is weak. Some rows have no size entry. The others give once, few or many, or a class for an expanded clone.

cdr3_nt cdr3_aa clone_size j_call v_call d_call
TGTGCCAGCAGTCCAGGGTCGAGGGATCTCGCGAACACCGGGGAGCTGTTTTTT CASSPGSRDLANTGELFF many TRBJ2-2 TRBV12-3/TRBV12-4 .
TGTGCCAGCAGTAGGGGACAGGTACTTGGCGGGGAGCTGTTTTTT CASSRGQVLGGELFF many TRBJ2-2 TRBV6-1 TRBD1
TGTGCCAGCAGCCCCTTCGGGAGTAGGAAAGACAATGAGCAGTTCTTC CASSPFGSRKDNEQFF . TRBJ2-1 TRBV9 .
TGTGCCAGCAGCCTCGGACTAGCCTCCACAGATACGCAGTATTTT CASSLGLASTDTQYF . TRBJ2-3 TRBV7-8 TRBD2
TGTGCCTGTGCGGACCGCCAAGAGACCCAGTACTTC CACADRQETQYF many TRBJ2-5 TRBV19 .
TGTGCCAGCAGCTTACGGGGAGACAGGGGACCAGAAGAGACCCAGTACTTC CASSLRGDRGPEETQYF many TRBJ2-5 TRBV7-2 TRBD1
TGCAGCGTTGAAGATGTTCCCGGTAACACTGAAGCTTTCTTT CSVEDVPGNTEAFF few TRBJ1-1 TRBV29-1 .
TGCGCCAGCAGCCAAGGGGAAACAACTGAAGCTTTCTTT CASSQGETTEAFF . TRBJ1-1 TRBV4-3 .
TGCAGTGCGACTGAAACCAATCAGCCCCAGCATTTT CSATETNQPQHF . TRBJ1-5 TRBV20-1 .
TGTGCCAGCAGCGCCGGCCATGGACTAGCGGGAGCTGAGCAGTTCTTC CASSAGHGLAGAEQFF few TRBJ2-1 TRBV7-9 TRBD2
TGTGCCAGCAGTTTGTCCCCGGGAAATCAGCCCCAGCATTTT CASSLSPGNQPQHF . TRBJ1-5 TRBV12-3/TRBV12-4 .
TGCAGCGCTGGAAGGGGGCCGACTGAAGCTTTCTTT CSAGRGPTEAFF few TRBJ1-1 TRBV29-1 TRBD1
TGTGCCAGCAGCTTCGCCTATAGCGGGGAAGAGACCCAGTACTTC CASSFAYSGEETQYF many TRBJ2-5 TRBV11-1 TRBD2
TGTGCCAGCAGTTTTATGGGGGCGGCAGATACGCAGTATTTT CASSFMGAADTQYF few TRBJ2-3 TRBV7-2 .
TGTGCCAGCAGCTCCGGAGGAGACAGATCCTACGAGCAGTACTTC CASSSGGDRSYEQYF many TRBJ2-7 TRBV7-8 .
TGTGCCAGTAGGGACAGTTCAGACACCGGGGAGCTGTTTTTT CASRDSSDTGELFF few TRBJ2-2 TRBV19 .
TGTGCCAGCAGTAAACGGGACACCGTATACGAGCAGTACTTC CASSKRDTVYEQYF many TRBJ2-7 TRBV28 .
TGTGCCAGCAGTTTTAGTTCAGGCCTCAACTATGGCTACACCTTC CASSFSSGLNYGYTF . TRBJ1-2 TRBV12-3/TRBV12-4 .
TGTGCCAGCAGCCCAACCCAGGGTGTGGACACTGAAGCTTTCTTT CASSPTQGVDTEAFF many TRBJ1-1 TRBV7-9 .
TGTGCCAGCAGCTTAGGGGTCCGCAGGGATGCCTACGAGCAGTACTTC CASSLGVRRDAYEQYF . TRBJ2-7 TRBV11-2 .
TGTGCCAGCAGTTTAGCGGGGGCTAGCGGGTTTACTGAGCAGTTCTTC CASSLAGASGFTEQFF . TRBJ2-1 TRBV12-3/TRBV12-4 TRBD2
TGTGCCAGCAGTTACTCGGGACTAGCGGGGGACTACGAGCAGTACTTC CASSYSGLAGDYEQYF . TRBJ2-7 TRBV6-5 TRBD2
TGTGCCAGCAGCTTGCAGACAGGAGCCTATAATTCACCCCTCCACTTT CASSLQTGAYNSPLHF few TRBJ1-6 TRBV5-6 .
TGCGCCAGCAGCGTCGAGGGGGCTGGAGAGCAGTACTTC CASSVEGAGEQYF . TRBJ2-7 TRBV5-1 TRBD1
TGTGCCAGCAGTCCCATTCCGGGAGGGGTCTACGAGCAGTACTTC CASSPIPGGVYEQYF . TRBJ2-7 TRBV28 TRBD2
TGTGCCAGCTCACGAGGGGCGAGGAGCACTGAAGCTTTCTTT CASSRGARSTEAFF few TRBJ1-1 TRBV18 .
TGCGCCAGCACTAATTTAGCGGGACAAGCGCTTCAGGGTACTGAAGCTTTCTTT CASTNLAGQALQGTEAFF . TRBJ1-1 TRBV5-1 .
TGTGCCAGCAGTTTGGGGACAGGGGGCTACGGGAACTATGGCTACACCTTC CASSLGTGGYGNYGYTF . TRBJ1-2 TRBV28 TRBD1
TGTGCCTGGAGAGATAAACAGGTTGACACTGAAGCTTTCTTT CAWRDKQVDTEAFF . TRBJ1-1 TRBV30 .
TGTGCCAGCAGCTTAGCAGGACCCAGCGAGCAGTACTTC CASSLAGPSEQYF few TRBJ2-7 TRBV5-6 .
TGTGCCAGCAGCTCCGGGGGAGGGGGGACCTACGAGCAGTACTTC CASSSGGGGTYEQYF . TRBJ2-7 TRBV7-9 .
TGTGCCAGCAGCAGTTCCTCAGGGGGTTACGAGCAGTACTTC CASSSSSGGYEQYF . TRBJ2-7 TRBV7-8 TRBD1
TGTGCCAGCAGTAACTTCGTGGGGCCTCAATCCTACGAGCAGTACTTC CASSNFVGPQSYEQYF . TRBJ2-7 TRBV7-6 .
TGCAGTGCCATTTACTTGGGACAGGGCCTCTATGGCTACACCTTC CSAIYLGQGLYGYTF . TRBJ1-2 TRBV20-1 TRBD1
TGTGCCAGCAGTTTAGCTAGCGGGAGTACCGAGACCCAGTACTTC CASSLASGSTETQYF many TRBJ2-5 TRBV28 TRBD2
TGTGCCAGCAGCTTGGCGGGAGGGTCTGAGACCCAGTACTTC CASSLAGGSETQYF . TRBJ2-5 TRBV7-2 TRBD2
TGTGCCAGCAGGAGGACAGGGGCCTTCTATGGCTACACCTTC CASRRTGAFYGYTF few TRBJ1-2 TRBV6-2/TRBV6-3 TRBD1
TGTGCCAGCAGCTCACAAGACAGGAGCACAGATACGCAGTATTTT CASSSQDRSTDTQYF few TRBJ2-3 TRBV11-2 .
TGTGCCAGCAGTTTAGGCCAGGTCTCCCTTTCCCCCTACGAGCAGTACTTC CASSLGQVSLSPYEQYF many TRBJ2-7 TRBV28 .
TGTGCCAGCAGCTCGTACCCCCGCCTAGCGGGAGGCTCCTCCTACGAGCAGTACTTC CASSSYPRLAGGSSYEQYF . TRBJ2-7 TRBV7-9 TRBD2
TGTGCCAGCAGTACTGAGACAGGGGGCCCCGAGCAGTACTTC CASSTETGGPEQYF . TRBJ2-7 TRBV12-3/TRBV12-4 TRBD1
TGTGCCTGGACCCAGAGAGCCACGCGATTCAACTATGGCTACACCTTC CAWTQRATRFNYGYTF . TRBJ1-2 TRBV30 .
TGTGCCAGTAATTTCGGAGCCAGACCGAGCTCTGGGGCCAACGTCCTGACTTTC CASNFGARPSSGANVLTF . TRBJ2-6 TRBV19 .
TGTGCCAGCAGAATAGCGGGAGGGTCCACCGGGGAGCTGTTTTTT CASRIAGGSTGELFF . TRBJ2-2 TRBV6-2/TRBV6-3 TRBD2
TGTGCCAGCAGATCGGGGACAGGTGGGGCCGGGGGGCTGTTTTTC CASRSGTGGAGGLFF . TRBJ2-2 TRBV12-3/TRBV12-4 .
TGTGCCAGCAGCTTAACAAGATCGGGGAGGTGGGAGACCCAGTACTTC CASSLTRSGRWETQYF . TRBJ2-5 TRBV7-9 .